These 9 T cell receptor beta chains originate from one sample sequenced in a study of T cell changes during pregnancy in multiple sclerosis. Repertoires were generated with immunoSEQ multiplex PCR, while TCRdb's copy carries only in-frame clones and drops some. The data show 15,000 to 20,000 clones, with over 75% seen just once and approximately 5% held by the top ten. This material consisted of CD8+ T cells from peripheral blood mononuclear cells, taken after pregnancy. Receptor source: a female donor in good health, enrolled as a control in a pregnancy study.

Of note for this clone: The same CDR3 can be traced to other DNA sequences in this sample. Here the CDR3 reads CASSQSRGFGNQPQHF. The CDR3 nucleotides are TGCGCCAGCAGCCAATCTAGGGGTTTCGGCAATCAGCCCCAGCATTTT. This sequence joins TRBV4-3 and TRBJ1-5; a weak D match, TRBD1 (5 bases). CDR3 size: 16 residues. V gave up 2 bases and J gave up 2 bases, with 13 bases separating them. The germline V gene has CDR1 LGHNA and CDR2 YSLEER.

V is TRBV19 and J is TRBJ1-1; a weak D match, TRBD1 (5 bases). The CDR3 has 13 residues. The germline V and J ends were trimmed by 2 bases and 2 bases, with 6 bases remaining between them. Looked up from germline, CDR1 is LNHDA and CDR2 is SQIVND (reference sequence). The CDR3 DNA is TGTGCCAGTAGTATAAGGGGAAACACTGAAGCTTTCTTT. It translates to CASSIRGNTEAFF.

Here the CDR3 reads CSVEDYGRGTSSGNTIYF. CDR3 DNA: TGCAGCGTTGAAGATTATGGGAGGGGCACGAGCTCTGGAAACACCATATATTTT. The chain uses TRBV29-1 and TRBJ1-3; tentative D call: TRBD1 (5 bases). Germline CDR1 SQVTM, CDR2 ANQGSEA. The CDR3 length is 18 residues. Trimming took off 0 bases at V and 0 bases at J, with 18 bases between the two ends.

This chain connects TRBV4-2 to TRBJ2-7; D is unclear. CDR1 is LGHNA, CDR2 YNFKEQ, per germline. Trimming shortened V by 1 base and J by 6 bases, and 16 bases separated the two germline ends. The CDR3 runs to 15 residues. In nucleotides, the CDR3 is TGTGCCAGCAGCCAAGCTGGCTCTAGTGGGTCCGAGCAGTACTTC. Amino acid sequence: CASSQAGSSGSEQYF.

The chain uses TRBV7-9 and TRBJ1-5; no firm D call. Trimming shortened V by 5 bases and J by 4 bases, and 12 bases separated the two germline ends. Per the germline V gene, CDR1 is SEHNR and CDR2 is FQNEAQ (reference sequence). The CDR3 runs to 14 residues. The CDR3, as DNA: TGTGCCAGCAGCGAAGCGAGTGGGAATCAGCCCCAGCATTTT. It yields the protein CASSEASGNQPQHF.

The rearrangement links TRBV5-6 to TRBJ2-7; D perhaps matches TRBD2 (6 bases). CDR3 size: 16 residues. CDR1 and CDR2 from the germline V gene are SGHDT and YYEEEE. Trimming took 1 base from V and 6 from J, leaving 20 bases between them. CDR3 loop: CASSLKAGRAYGEQYF. DNA of the CDR3: TGTGCCAGCAGCTTGAAAGCGGGCAGAGCTTACGGCGAGCAGTACTTC.

The V call is TRBV29-1, the J call TRBJ2-1; D remains unclear. Germline V gene data show CDR1 as SQVTM and CDR2 as ANQGSEA. The CDR3 loop spans 13 amino acids. Between the trimmed V and J ends, which lost 6 bases and 2 bases, there was a span of 11 bases. The CDR3 DNA follows: TGCAGCGTCGGTAGCTTCGCCTACAATGAGCAGTTCTTC. It specifies CSVGSFAYNEQFF.

This chain joins TRBV5-6 and TRBJ1-2, with no clear D. Germline V gene lookup returns CDR1 SGHDT and CDR2 YYEEEE. V dropped 3 bases and J dropped 3 bases, with 12 bases sitting between them. The CDR3 covers 14 residues. The CDR3 is CASSYGRSDYGYTF. Written as DNA, the CDR3 is TGTGCCAGCAGCTACGGCAGGTCGGACTATGGCTACACCTTC.

This chain links TRBV5-5 with TRBJ1-2, with D perhaps matching TRBD1 (5 bases). CDR3 length: 15 amino acids. Germline-derived CDR1 and CDR2 are SGHKS and YYEKEE (reference sequence). V lost 0 bases and J 3 bases, leaving 12 bases between the germline ends. As DNA, the CDR3 is TGTGCCAGCAGCTTGGAAGGGGCGGAGTACTATGGCTACACCTTC. Translating gives CASSLEGAEYYGYTF.